The following is a T cell receptor (beta chain) sequence with its context. Its binding antigen is unknown. Base qualities are not provided; no much larger clone lies one nucleotide away. The cohort was made up of approximately 670 healthy bone marrow donors. At the time of sampling, every cohort member was nominally healthy, though immune exposures that went unrecorded were likely present. The donor was CMV seronegative and belonged to the group of over 350 seronegative cohort members. A peripheral blood sample was provided by each donor, and peripheral blood mononuclear cells were used for TCR beta sequencing. Genomic DNA extraction from the blood cell samples was performed with the Qiagen DNeasy Blood Extraction Kit. Library generation was performed with the immunoSEQ multiplex PCR assay. The multiplex PCR relied on a mix of 60 forward primers for TCR Vbeta segments and 13 reverse primers for TCR Jbeta segments. Amplification of the CDR3 region of rearranged TCR beta genes was performed with a multiplex PCR assay on genomic DNA. The Illumina HiSeq System was used to sequence the amplified TCR beta libraries as 87-base-pair reads. As for how the authors treated the data: Across the 500 to 850 repertoires, a later analysis counted some 80 million unique TCR beta chains, 9.5 million to 12 million of which were shared by at least two donors. Raw reads were error-corrected and collapsed into unique sequences by a nearest-neighbor algorithm in which closely related sequences were merged to remove PCR and sequencing errors. To assign V, D and J gene segments, CDR3 sequences were aligned to IMGT reference sequences. Each retained sequence needed at least a six-nucleotide match to both a V gene segment and a J gene segment. A rearrangement was called productive if the CDR3 had no stop codons and remained in frame with V and J, and every other rearrangement was called non-productive. CDR3 was defined according to IMGT convention as the region running from the second conserved V-encoded cysteine to the conserved J-encoded phenylalanine. The earlier analysis of about 560 of the donors excluded any sequence lacking an unambiguous match to a single V gene segment. An earlier analysis of fewer than 650 of the donors classified V segments as functional when productive rearrangements were above 56.7% and as segregating when the standard deviation between donors was above 5%. A statistical classification framework was built for diagnosing cytomegalovirus status from the catalog of TCR beta chain sequences. In a later analysis, V and J genes were assigned by comparing TCR nucleotide sequences against IMGT/GENE-DB human TR gene sequences. The TCRdist pipeline was used in a later analysis to assign CDR3 sequences and most-parsimonious VDJ recombination scenarios. In a later analysis, each TCR beta chain was defined by its CDR3 amino acid sequence together with its V-gene family, and reads lacking a unique V-gene family were excluded. As a way to deal with suspected cross-contamination and a sequencing artifact, a later analysis dropped 450 to 600 nucleotide sequences that were highly shared and had low generation probability. In a later analysis, a clonal expansion index for each public chain was calculated from normalized within-repertoire ranks of inferred template counts. In a later analysis, generation probabilities were computed with a VDJ recombination model fitted to out-of-frame rearrangements, and the resulting probabilities were checked against IGoR. In a later analysis, hypergeometric tests were used to score TCR-TCR, TCR-HLA and TCR-CMV co-occurrence, with a repertoire-size bias correction applied to TCR pairs. To estimate false discovery rates, a later analysis permuted the HLA or CMV assignments 20 times. In a later analysis, co-occurring TCRs were grouped with DBSCAN, and TCRdist sequence similarity was added when clustering was performed within HLA-allele-positive subsets. For co-occurrence clustering, repertoires with fewer than 30,000 or more than 120,000 public chains were excluded, along with roughly 5 repertoires with anomalous nucleotide sharing. In TCRdb, the immuneACCESS table is reduced to in-frame sequences with V and J assigned. These tables do not hold every clone; where another copy was compared, an unresolved V gene accounts for under half, and the others remain unexplained. The V and J calls and clone size are taken from that table; D and trimming were inferred from the DNA. The sample table shows about 150,000 clones, and around 75% are seen once. The ten biggest clones cover around 4.7% of the sample.

Measured from the cysteine to the phenylalanine, the CDR3 is 16 residues long. The only DNA kept is the CDR3, 48 bases in frame from the first base. V and J are trimmed by 6 bases and 2 bases, and the gene matches miss 10 bases of the junction. The germline V gene encodes CDR1 SGHTS and CDR2 YDEGEE. This sample is part of a study of cytomegalovirus exposure and HLA in healthy donors (dated by TCRdb to between 2016 and 2019). Looking at the study overall: According to an earlier analysis of 450 to 650 of the donors, some 180 million T cells yielded 120 million or so unique TCR beta sequences and 276 Gb of sequence data. Class I and class II HLA loci were covered by the typing at four-digit resolution. The number of typed donors differed by locus: roughly 629-640 for A, B, C, DRB1 and DQB1; approximately 520 for DQA1; roughly 600 for DPA1; and about 450 for DPB1. The T cell repertoires of 670 or so subjects were profiled by immunosequencing and related to cytomegalovirus serostatus. Along with the approximately 700-subject first cohort, a separate validation cohort of roughly 110 different subjects was used. A later genetic analysis took genome-wide SNP genotypes for about 60% of the roughly 670 donors and used that subset as a discovery cohort. A later analysis re-analyzed previously published TCR beta repertoires from roughly 600 donors and added high-resolution HLA genotyping to study TCR occurrence patterns. A handful of DR-DQ haplotypes were treated as single units for association and clustering because of strong linkage in the cohort. The genetic ancestry cluster associated with self-reported Caucasian donors included 70% to 85% of the 398 genotyped donors. Every repertoire in the discovery cohort had been generated on one and the same sequencing platform. Donor age, sex, ethnicity and CMV serostatus were compiled alongside the repertoire data. The later analysis used no new phenotypic data to find candidate immune exposures, relying instead on TCR beta sequences and their occurrence across donors. An early release covering roughly 580 HLA-typed donors comprised approximately 290 gigabases of sequencing data and roughly 86 million unique TCR sequences. On average, around 240,000 unique TCR beta nucleotide sequences were sequenced per donor among roughly 430 genotyped donors of the cohort, with roughly 19% of those sequences being non-productive. An earlier analysis of 587 of the donors applied high-throughput TCR beta sequencing to assess whether each TCR beta V gene segment acted as functional or pseudogenic. The study aimed to test whether signatures of past pathogen exposure could be identified by cataloging public T cell receptors. High-throughput TCR immunosequencing, statistical association of individual TCRs with disease status, and machine learning were combined to predict cytomegalovirus infection status. What the work shows at the level of the full study, not this receptor alone: A total of fewer than 200 TCR beta chains were listed by the study as associated with cytomegalovirus. When HLA alleles, especially DR and DQ, strongly co-occurred, TCR associations were difficult to assign to individual alleles. A group of highly shared sequence variants was considered likely to be a technical artifact of the sequencing pipeline. A later analysis found that TCR association rates varied across HLA loci, with DRB1 alleles showing the most associated TCRs and HLA-C alleles the fewest. A later genetic analysis associated a missense DCLRE1C variant with V-gene and J-gene trimming of TCR beta chains, and an independent cohort replicated the association. For the cohort, immune exposure information was limited to CMV serostatus. A later analysis found that most CMV-associated TCR beta chains appeared HLA-restricted, with HLA associations seemingly driven largely by CMV exposure. In a later analysis, several top co-occurrence clusters were reported to appear linked to parvovirus B19, influenza, CMV and Epstein-Barr virus. In vitro tests confirmed that three of the cytomegalovirus-associated TCR beta chains recognize cytomegalovirus antigens. Because counts were too low, 15 to 20 rarely observed V segments, including chromosome 9 orphons, were excluded from the earlier analysis of 587 of the donors. A further reported finding was that TCR beta sequences accurately predicted the HLA-A and HLA-B alleles for most subjects in the first cohort. Compared with the 666-donor mean, donors in an Asian-associated ancestry cluster had fewer N-insertions in productive TCRs, according to a later genetic analysis. The classifier was reported to diagnose cytomegalovirus status with high specificity and sensitivity in both the original cohort and the validation cohort. Compared with equally common non-associated chains, HLA-associated TCR beta chains in a later analysis were more clonally expanded and had lower generation probabilities. According to the authors, the approach could potentially be generalized to other disease states and immunological phenotypes. The cohort was sequenced for TCR beta chains only, and without alpha or paired-chain data the features that could be detected were limited. Specific HLA alleles were associated with 16,951 TCR beta sequences at a false discovery rate of 0.05 in a later analysis. Correlated functional status among segregating V segments might reflect linkage disequilibrium, but an unknown experimental factor could not be ruled out. The presence/absence analyses assumed that sequencing depth was roughly uniform across donors, and that assumption may not be true. While some public TCRs were present in many individuals, most TCR sequences turned up only very rarely across donors. Broadly in line with IMGT annotations, most TCR beta V segments showed up in productive rearrangements about 87% or about 30% of the time in an earlier analysis of some 590 of the donors. HLA typing was unavailable for some donors at each locus, so association tests used only the typed subset. The 87-base-pair reads could not distinguish some IMGT-functional V segments, including TRBV6-2 and TRBV6-3, so those segments were excluded.

The sequenced material came from PBMCs. This clonotype originated in a man aged 55 to 70 in good health and CMV-seronegative. Recombination joined TRBV5-8 with TRBJ1-2, with 10 bases matching TRBD1. The DNA reads as follows: TGTGCCAGCATCCCCTCCGGGACAGGGGTGAACTATGGCTACACCTTC. It is translated as CASIPSGTGVNYGYTF.